Below, 9 T cell receptor beta chains from the same sample are listed, as sequenced in a study of CD8 T cells in ankylosing spondylitis. A single record per CDR3 protein comes from TCRdb applying MiXCR to the 5' RACE reads. The data contain 250,000 to 300,000 distinct CDR3 sequences, over 15% of them singletons. Material: blood, either unsorted or a sorted T cell fraction (not recorded which). These TCRs come from a male donor with ankylosing spondylitis or in good health (not recorded which).

The chain employs TRBV2 and TRBJ2-5; TRBD2 might be the D (5 bases). Germline V gene sequence: CDR1 SNHLY, CDR2 FYNNEI. The CDR3 consists of 12 residues. The V and J ends lost 7 bases and 5 bases respectively, with 11 bases between them. CDR3 region: CASNPSFETQYF. The DNA of the CDR3 is TGTGCCAGCAATCCTAGCTTTGAGACCCAGTACTTC.

This clonotype has only a few counts. The chain carries TRBV3-1 and TRBJ2-5, with 7 bases identical to TRBD2. V lost 4 bases to trimming and J lost 9 bases; unmatched junction nucleotides: 14. The CDR3 totals 15 residues. CDR1 and CDR2 (germline): LGHDT, YNNKEL (reference sequence). The CDR3 nucleotides are TGTGCCAGCAGCCCTACTGGACGGCCCGCGGGGGCCCAGTACTTC. The encoded protein is CASSPTGRPAGAQYF.

V usage is TRBV20-1 and J usage is TRBJ1-6, with 7 bases aligning to TRBD1. The V and J ends lost 2 bases and 4 bases, in that order; junction bases with no gene match: 5. Per the germline V gene, CDR1 is DFQATT and CDR2 is SNEGSKA (reference sequence). The CDR3 covers 15 residues. This chain's CDR3 is CSARRQGIYNSPLHF. In DNA form, the CDR3 reads TGCAGTGCTAGACGACAGGGCATTTATAATTCACCCCTCCACTTT.

This clonotype was detected only a few times. This chain links TRBV12-3 or TRBV12-4 with TRBJ2-1, with 15 bases lining up with TRBD2. The CDR3 totals 17 residues. V trimming: 4 bases; J trimming: 1 base; junction bases outside the gene matches: 2. This chain's CDR3 is CASSWTSGGASYNEQFF. The CDR3 DNA reads TGTGCCAGCAGTTGGACTAGCGGGGGGGCTTCCTACAATGAGCAGTTCTTC.

This clonotype was detected a few times. The gene calls are TRBV7-3 and TRBJ1-1; no reliable D call. Looked up from germline, CDR1 is SGHTA and CDR2 is FQGTGA. The V gene lost 2 bases and the J gene lost 5 bases, with 12 bases spanning the gap. This CDR3 is built from 14 residues. The CDR3 bases are TGTGCCAGCAGCTTACTGGGTGGGGATACTGAAGCTTTCTTT. Its translation is CASSLLGGDTEAFF.

A few counts support this clonotype. This rearrangement joins TRBV5-1 to TRBJ2-3; maybe TRBD1 (6 bases). CDR3 length: 16 residues. The ends were cut back, 0 bases at V and 3 bases at J, with 14 bases in the middle. Per germline, CDR1 SGHRS and CDR2 YFSETQ. The CDR3 bases are TGCGCCAGCAGCTTGGCGCGGGCAGGGGATACAGATACGCAGTATTTT. This encodes CASSLARAGDTDTQYF.

This clonotype has just a few counts. For the CDR3, the DNA is TGTGCCATCAGTGAGAGGACAGGGGGATATGGCTACACCTTC. Its protein product is CAISERTGGYGYTF. The gene calls are TRBV10-3 and TRBJ1-2, with 10 positions matching TRBD1. This CDR3 has 14 amino acids. Germline loops: CDR1 ENHRY, CDR2 SYGVKD. The trim removed 2 bases at V and 5 bases at J, leaving 2 bases unmatched.

There are a few counts of this clonotype. The V and J genes are TRBV5-1 and TRBJ1-2; 7 positions agree with TRBD1. The germline V gene encodes CDR1 SGHRS and CDR2 YFSETQ. V dropped 3 bases and J dropped 7; count of bases not matched to a gene: 9. This CDR3 is built from 14 residues. The DNA of the CDR3 is TGCGCCAGCAGCTCAGGACAGGCCGATATTGGCTACACCTTC. Its translation is CASSSGQADIGYTF.

This clonotype was seen a handful of times. This chain joins TRBV6-1 and TRBJ1-1, with D possibly being TRBD1 (6 bases). Germline V lookup: CDR1 MNHNS, CDR2 SASEGT. V lost 8 bases to trimming and J lost 7 bases, with 8 bases between them. The CDR3 runs 10 residues. CDR3 sequence: CASWTVEAFF. DNA of the CDR3: TGTGCCAGCTGGACAGTTGAAGCTTTCTTT.